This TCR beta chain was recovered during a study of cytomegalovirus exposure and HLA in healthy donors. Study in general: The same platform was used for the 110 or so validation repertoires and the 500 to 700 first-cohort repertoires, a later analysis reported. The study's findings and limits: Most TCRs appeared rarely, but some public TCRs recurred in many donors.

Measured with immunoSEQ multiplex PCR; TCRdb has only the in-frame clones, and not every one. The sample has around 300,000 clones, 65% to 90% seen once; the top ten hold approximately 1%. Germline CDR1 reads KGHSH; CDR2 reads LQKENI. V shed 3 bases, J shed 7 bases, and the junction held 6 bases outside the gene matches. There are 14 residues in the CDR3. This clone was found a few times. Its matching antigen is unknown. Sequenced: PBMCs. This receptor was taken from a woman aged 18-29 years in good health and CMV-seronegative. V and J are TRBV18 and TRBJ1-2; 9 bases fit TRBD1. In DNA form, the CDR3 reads TGTGCCAGCTCACCTTCGGGACAGGGCTTTGGCTACACCTTC. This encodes CASSPSGQGFGYTF. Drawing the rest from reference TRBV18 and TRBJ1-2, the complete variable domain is NAGVMQNPRHLVRRRGQEARLRCSPMKGHSHVYWYRQLPEEGLKFMVYLQKENIIDESGMPKERFSAEFPKEGPSILRIQQVVRGDSAAYFCASSPSGQGFGYTFGSGTRLTVV.